This T cell receptor (beta chain) was recorded in a study of T-cell memory formation after mild COVID-19. MiXCR was run by TCRdb on the 5' RACE reads, yielding one entry per CDR3 protein. In the table there are approximately 300,000 distinct CDR3 sequences, about a sixth of which are singletons. There are 16 residues in the CDR3. Trimming cost V 4 bases and J 1 base; bases outside gene matches: 9. Germline V lookup: CDR1 KGHSH, CDR2 LQKENI. Study conclusions and caveats: Day 15 to 85 contracting clones showed balanced CD4/CD8; later expanders leaned CD4+. Nothing showed for sure that second-wave clones peaking on day 37 were SARS-CoV-2 specific.

This clonotype was observed a handful of times. Its antigen is not known. V gene TRBV18 combines with J gene TRBJ1-2; 7 bases are a match to TRBD1. This TCR was recovered from a man aged 18 to 30 who had mild COVID-19 (a few samples of this study predate the infection). Cell type and time point are not known. The sequencing input was PBMCs or a T cell subset sorted from them (not recorded which). CDR3: CASSRGQDPLNYGYTF. DNA for the CDR3: TGTGCCAGCTCACGAGGACAGGACCCACTTAACTATGGCTACACCTTC.